This T cell receptor beta chain comes out of a study of T cell changes during pregnancy in multiple sclerosis. The CDR3 is 13 residues long. Trimming pared 6 bases from V and 1 base from J, leaving 9 bases between. The V gene's germline CDR1 is MNHEY and CDR2 SMNVEV (reference sequence). Profiled with immunoSEQ multiplex PCR; TCRdb holds only in-frame clones, not every one. The sample contains under 100,000 clones, approximately 89% of which appear only once. This specimen was peripheral blood, taken in the first trimester of pregnancy. V is TRBV27 and J is TRBJ2-5; D might be TRBD1 (5 bases). This TCR derives from a female donor in good health, enrolled as a control in a pregnancy study. The CDR3 DNA follows: TGTGCCAGCAGCAGGGTCGTCCAAGAGACCCAGTACTTC. Translation gives CASSRVVQETQYF.